These T cell receptor beta chains were read from a single sample in a study of T cell responses to AZD1222 COVID-19 vaccine. The data were produced by immunoSEQ multiplex PCR, yet TCRdb's version contains in-frame clones alone and is incomplete. The data hold tens of thousands of clones, with more than 80% observed a single time. The input for sequencing was peripheral blood, taken on day 0 of AZD1222 vaccination. Receptor source: an adult in good health. Both conserved end residues are part of each CDR3. A D gene is named only where the DNA matches it firmly.

V	J	D	CDR3
TRBV18	TRBJ1-5	NA	CASSPTVGKGNQPQHF
TRBV27	TRBJ1-2	TRBD1	CASRLTRDRLYGYTF
TRBV2	TRBJ2-3	NA	CASSSRMGDTQYF
TRBV7-6	TRBJ1-1	NA	CASSNGGGGNAFF
TRBV7-2	TRBJ1-5	NA	CASSLRGGGNQPQHF
TRBV7-3	TRBJ2-3	TRBD2	CASSLAGVYTDTQYF
TRBV30	TRBJ2-6	NA	CAWSVGAGANVLTF
TRBV2	TRBJ2-7	TRBD1	CASHDRGRNEQYF
TRBV3-1/TRBV3-2	TRBJ1-5	NA	CASSQLGASGNQPQHF
TRBV7-9	TRBJ2-3	NA	CASSSRGLAENTDTQYF
TRBV18	TRBJ1-5	NA	CASSPTDSLNQPQHF
TRBV7-7	TRBJ2-1	NA	CASSLVAGEQFF
TRBV9	TRBJ2-1	TRBD1	CASSVSTGGYNEQFF
TRBV19	TRBJ1-1	NA	CASSPAGNTEAFF
TRBV18	TRBJ2-3	NA	CASSPTDTQYF
TRBV9	TRBJ2-3	TRBD2	CASSVTAGITDTQYF
TRBV24-1	TRBJ2-3	TRBD2	CATSDSTSGGADTQYF
TRBV9	TRBJ2-5	NA	CASSGAVISMTQYF
TRBV28	TRBJ1-5	NA	CASSLWGDNQPQHF
TRBV7-2	TRBJ1-6	NA	CASSDEVYNSPLHF
TRBV18	TRBJ1-1	TRBD1	CASSPRFEGQGSTEAFF
TRBV7-8	TRBJ1-6	TRBD1	CASSSDRGGSPLHF
TRBV7-9	TRBJ2-3	TRBD1	CASSPGQGGADTQYF
TRBV7-9	TRBJ1-2	NA	CASTTDTDGYTF
TRBV18	TRBJ2-1	TRBD1	CASSPTPAGTGGNDEQFF
TRBV28	TRBJ1-3	NA	CASSSPAGGPGNTIYF
TRBV3-1/TRBV3-2	TRBJ2-1	TRBD2	CASSHLRVAGDDEQFF
TRBV15	TRBJ1-1	TRBD1	CATSRYRGEAFF
TRBV28	TRBJ1-1	NA	CASSSQDREAFF